These T cell receptor beta chains were read from a single sample in a study of shared clonotypes between healthy human individuals. Generated by immunoSEQ multiplex PCR, the TCRdb table keeps only in-frame clones and is missing some. The sample shows some 1.4 million clones, around 97% of them seen only once. Sequencing was done on a sample of naive CD4+ T cells sorted from blood. These receptors came from a man aged 30 to 45 in good health. The conserved cysteine and the conserved F or W are not part of the CDR3 here. The D gene is left open where the match is weak.

J,V,D,CDR3
TRBJ1-1,TRBV13,TRBD1,ASSPRDSREAF
TRBJ2-7,TRBV5-1,TRBD1,ASSTRDRVVEQY
TRBJ1-2,TRBV25-1,NA,ASSFDGAYGYT
TRBJ2-1,TRBV19,TRBD2,ASRTTSGRVNEQF
TRBJ2-7,TRBV19,TRBD2,ASSIGGRAPYEQY
TRBJ2-1,TRBV27,NA,ASSATHNEQF
TRBJ2-2,TRBV4-3,TRBD1,ASSQEPMDREWNTGELF
TRBJ2-7,TRBV7-2,TRBD1,ASSSGGLYEQY
TRBJ2-3,TRBV18,NA,ASSPAGGATDTQY
TRBJ2-7,TRBV7-2,TRBD2,ASSLVGTSGNNYEQY
TRBJ2-3,TRBV7-6,NA,ASSLPKGASTDTQY
TRBJ2-2,TRBV5-4,TRBD1,ASSPGTGGSGGELF
TRBJ2-2,TRBV18,NA,ASSPNAAGELF
TRBJ2-3,TRBV14,NA,ASSQDRDTDTQY
TRBJ2-7,TRBV2,NA,ASSGLGGASYEQY
TRBJ2-7,TRBV18,NA,ASSPLLALPNEQY
TRBJ2-2,TRBV11-3,TRBD2,ASSLGGLAGGPTGELF
TRBJ2-2,TRBV9,TRBD1,ASRTGANTGELF
TRBJ2-2,TRBV5-1,NA,ASSSPGQNTGELF
TRBJ1-3,TRBV7-9,TRBD1,ASSHRGQEHGNTIY
TRBJ2-7,TRBV28,TRBD1,ASSFRGQGMEQY
TRBJ1-2,TRBV7-8,NA,ASSLAQSRAPNHYGYT
TRBJ2-1,TRBV9,TRBD2,ASSVLAGGSNEQF
TRBJ2-1,TRBV5-1,TRBD2,ASSLRTSRSSYNEQF
TRBJ1-4,TRBV28,NA,ASRKPQDGPKLF
TRBJ2-1,TRBV7-3,TRBD2,ASSPTGGTATNEQF
TRBJ2-3,TRBV5-1,TRBD1,ASSLGGTGGTDTQY
TRBJ1-2,TRBV28,NA,ASGPSYRGYT
TRBJ2-2,TRBV2,NA,ASRTGTDVNTGELF
TRBJ2-7,TRBV28,NA,ASSPPGPTIYEQY
TRBJ2-1,TRBV9,TRBD2,ASSAWTSGRGEVPEQF
TRBJ1-3,TRBV6-5,NA,ASSSTPVSGNTIY
TRBJ1-2,TRBV19,TRBD1,ASSSQSRQGAAGYGYT
TRBJ2-7,TRBV6-5,NA,ASSYARGRTYEQY
TRBJ2-7,TRBV21-1,NA,ASSPRAPAGGPRIIYEQY
TRBJ1-1,TRBV5-4,NA,ASSLRSLRGVRMNTEAF
TRBJ2-2,TRBV28,NA,ASSLENRDFNLAGELF
TRBJ2-5,TRBV27,TRBD2,ASRLYVSSGGQETQY
TRBJ1-2,TRBV4-3,NA,ASSPVAAKNGYT
TRBJ1-2,TRBV9,NA,ASSPLEAVYGYT
TRBJ2-2,TRBV5-4,TRBD1,ASRRVTGGVTGELF
TRBJ1-4,TRBV28,TRBD1,ASRTTGTAPEKLF
TRBJ1-1,TRBV6-5,NA,ASSYRRATEAF
TRBJ2-7,TRBV18,NA,ASSPSREEEQY
TRBJ1-5,TRBV19,TRBD1,ATRHDRAFNQPQH
TRBJ2-7,TRBV2,NA,ASSPANEQY